The 24 T cell receptor beta chains below come from one sample, sequenced in a study of control samples from healthy donors and cancer patients. Profiling relied on immunoSEQ multiplex PCR, and the TCRdb table lists in-frame clones only, not all of them. The table lists about 92,000 clones, more than 75% of them singletons. Source material: blood. These receptors were taken from a woman aged 55-70 years in good health.

The table lists this clone with a few counts. The rearrangement joins TRBV5-4 to TRBJ1-4, with TRBD1 matching over 12 bases. V lost 1 base, J lost 4 bases, and 8 bases stayed unmatched. This CDR3 has 18 amino acids. Germline V CDR1 and CDR2: SGHNT, YYREEE (reference sequence). The CDR3 nucleotides read TGTGCCAGCAGCTTGAGGGGACAGGGGGCCCTTAGTAATGAAAAACTGTTTTTT. It codes for CASSLRGQGALSNEKLFF.

This chain uses TRBV6-2 or TRBV6-3 with TRBJ1-5, with D tentatively TRBD1 (6 bases). Trimming took 6 bases from V and 10 from J, leaving 19 bases between them. The germline V gene encodes CDR1 MNHEY and CDR2 SVGEGT. This CDR3 region has 14 residues. The CDR3: CASSSGQRGKPQHF. The CDR3 nucleotides read TGTGCCAGCAGCAGCGGACAGCGAGGCAAACCCCAGCATTTT.

V gene TRBV3-1 (or the pseudogene TRBV3-2) combines with J gene TRBJ1-2, with D uncertain. Germline V gene sequence: CDR1 LGHDT, CDR2 YNNKEL (reference sequence). The CDR3 is 14 residues long. Trimming removed 1 base from V and 4 bases from J, with 10 bases in between. The CDR3 DNA is TGTGCCAGCAGCCAAGTCGAAGGGCGCTATGGCTACACCTTC. This translates into CASSQVEGRYGYTF.

The chain recombines TRBV24-1 with TRBJ2-2, with 9 positions matching TRBD2. CDR1 is KGHDR, CDR2 SFDVKD, per germline. The trim removed 4 bases at V and 3 bases at J, leaving 8 bases unmatched. This CDR3 is 17 amino acids long. The DNA of the CDR3 is TGTGCCACCAGTGACCCTAGCGGGAACAGGTACACCGGGGAGCTGTTTTTT. It specifies CATSDPSGNRYTGELFF.

The V gene is TRBV5-6, the J gene TRBJ2-7, with TRBD1 identical over 8 bases. The CDR3 contains 14 residues. Germline CDR1 reads SGHDT; CDR2 reads YYEEEE. Unmatched junction bases numbered 2, after V lost 1 base and J lost 2 bases. This chain's CDR3 is CASSLRQGPYEQYF. CDR3 nucleotides: TGTGCCAGCAGCTTGAGACAGGGGCCCTACGAGCAGTACTTC.

This rearrangement joins TRBV7-9 to TRBJ2-3; 7 nucleotides agree with TRBD1. J lost 6 bases, V lost 1 base, and 13 bases had no gene match. The CDR3 totals 17 residues. Germline V gene sequence: CDR1 SEHNR, CDR2 FQNEAQ (reference sequence). The CDR3 nucleotides are TGTGCCAGCAGCTTAGTGAGGACAGGACCTTACACCGATACGCAGTATTTT. The encoded protein is CASSLVRTGPYTDTQYF.

This clone occurred once. The rearrangement links TRBV6-6 to TRBJ1-6; D unresolved. Trimming stripped 5 bases from V and 7 bases from J, with 12 bases between. The CDR3 spans 14 residues. From germline, CDR1 is MNHNY and CDR2 SVGAGI (reference sequence). CDR3 DNA sequence: TGTGCCAGCAGTCCCGGGGAGAGGAATTCACCCCTCCACTTT. Encoded protein: CASSPGERNSPLHF.

The CDR3 sequence: CASSKGQLATEAFF. DNA for the CDR3: TGTGCCAGCAGTAAGGGACAACTCGCCACTGAAGCTTTCTTT. V gene TRBV2 combines with J gene TRBJ1-1; D may be TRBD1 (6 bases). The CDR3 consists of 14 residues. V lost 5 bases and J lost 4, with 14 bases in between. Germline-derived CDR1 and CDR2 are SNHLY and FYNNEI.

Details on this clone: The sample holds other DNA sequences that translate to the same CDR3. This chain connects TRBV12-3 or TRBV12-4 to TRBJ2-7; D gene uncertain. Trimming removed 3 bases at V and 3 bases at J, with 3 bases between. The CDR3 covers 11 residues. CDR3 loop: CASSLGYEQYF. CDR3 DNA: TGTGCCAGCAGTTTGGGCTACGAGCAGTACTTC.

This chain joins TRBV29-1 and TRBJ2-1, with D unresolved. The V gene lost 4 bases and the J gene lost 7 bases, with 5 bases spanning the gap. Germline V gene data show CDR1 as SQVTM and CDR2 as ANQGSEA. The CDR3 length is 10 residues. As DNA, the CDR3 is TGCAGCGTTGTAGAAAATGAGCAGTTCTTC. Translating gives CSVVENEQFF.

The rearrangement links TRBV19 to TRBJ2-7; maybe TRBD1 (5 bases). Germline V gene sequence: CDR1 LNHDA, CDR2 SQIVND (reference sequence). This CDR3 spans 13 amino acids. Trimming stripped 2 bases from V and 1 base from J, with 6 bases between. The CDR3 DNA reads TGTGCCAGTAGTATACAGGGTTCCTACGAGCAGTACTTC. Translating it yields CASSIQGSYEQYF.

This clone has just a few counts. The chain employs TRBV3-1 (or the pseudogene TRBV3-2) and TRBJ2-3, with no clear D. V was shortened by 6 bases and J by 2 bases, with 6 bases between the two germline ends. The CDR3 consists of 12 residues. The germline CDR1 and CDR2 sequences are LGHDT and YNNKEL (reference sequence). CDR3 protein: CASSRYTDTQYF. The CDR3, as DNA: TGTGCCAGCAGTCGTTACACAGATACGCAGTATTTT.

This clone was observed a single time. CDR3 sequence reads: CASSPLGGLSNEKLFF. For the CDR3, the DNA is TGTGCCAGCTCACCACTGGGGGGACTAAGTAATGAAAAACTGTTTTTT. The rearrangement uses TRBV18 and TRBJ1-4, with TRBD1 as a possible D gene (5 bases). CDR3 size: 16 residues. Per the germline V gene, CDR1 is KGHSH and CDR2 is LQKENI. The V gene lost 1 base and the J gene lost 4 bases, with 13 bases spanning the gap.

The chain links TRBV7-9 to TRBJ1-6, with TRBD1 matching 10 bases. Germline V lookup: CDR1 SEHNR, CDR2 FQNEAQ (reference sequence). Germline trimming cut 5 bases from V and 7 bases from J; bases unmatched to any gene: 8. The CDR3 has 16 residues. The CDR3 bases are TGTGCCAGCAGCAGCTACGGACAGGGGGACAATTCACCCCTCCACTTT. Translating it yields CASSSYGQGDNSPLHF. The entire variable domain, with the rest obtained from reference TRBV7-9 and TRBJ1-6, is as follows: DTGVSQNPRHKITKRGQNVTFRCDPISEHNRLYWYRQTLGQGPEFLTYFQNEAQLEKSRLLSDRFSAERPKGSFSTLEIQRTEQGDSAMYLCASSSYGQGDNSPLHFGNGTRLTVT.

The J gene is TRBJ2-7, the V gene TRBV28, with 8 nucleotides matching TRBD1. Germline V CDR1 and CDR2: MDHEN, SYDVKM. The CDR3 loop spans 15 amino acids. Trimming at V came to 3 bases and at J to 4 bases, leaving 8 bases not matched to a gene. As DNA, the CDR3 is TGTGCCAGCAGTTTGGGCGGACAGGGTCGATACGAGCAGTACTTC. Translating it yields CASSLGGQGRYEQYF.

The chain combines TRBV10-3 with TRBJ1-2; TRBD1 agrees at 11 bases. Germline V gives CDR1 ENHRY, CDR2 SYGVKD. This CDR3 has 13 residues. V was pared by 4 bases and J by 5 bases, with 0 bases of the junction left unmatched. Here the CDR3 DNA reads TGTGCCATCAGTGGGGACAGGGGGTATGGCTACACCTTC. Its translation is CAISGDRGYGYTF.

The J gene is TRBJ1-2, the V gene TRBV7-9; D remains ambiguous. The V gene lost 0 bases and the J gene lost 8 bases, with 10 bases spanning the gap. CDR1 and CDR2 from the germline V gene are SEHNR and FQNEAQ (reference sequence). This CDR3 comprises 13 residues. CDR3 amino acids: CASSLAEGSGYTF. Written as DNA, the CDR3 is TGTGCCAGCAGCTTAGCTGAAGGGTCCGGCTACACCTTC.

The chain couples TRBV5-6 to TRBJ2-3; TRBD1 is a possible D gene (6 bases). The CDR3 sequence is 18 residues long. In germline, CDR1 is SGHDT, CDR2 YYEEEE. The V end lost 1 base, the J end lost 1 base, and 19 bases lay between the germline ends. The CDR3 spells CASSLSDSLTGGTDTQYF. CDR3 coding DNA: TGTGCCAGCAGCTTGTCCGATAGTCTGACAGGAGGCACAGATACGCAGTATTTT.

This chain links TRBV12-3 or TRBV12-4 with TRBJ1-1; D gene ambiguous. The V end lost 7 bases, the J end lost 3 bases, and 12 bases lay between the germline ends. The length of the CDR3 is 13 residues. The CDR3 protein is CASTTLVDTEAFF. The CDR3 DNA sequence: TGTGCCAGCACCACACTAGTGGACACTGAAGCTTTCTTT.

The genes are TRBV28 and TRBJ1-1; D gene uncertain. Trimming pared 8 bases from V and 3 bases from J, leaving 10 bases between. The CDR3 consists of 12 residues. Germline CDR1 and CDR2: MDHEN and SYDVKM. The CDR3 sequence: CASRSWDTEAFF. Here the CDR3 DNA reads TGTGCCAGCCGTTCGTGGGACACTGAAGCTTTCTTT.

V and J are TRBV12-3 or TRBV12-4 and TRBJ1-1, with TRBD1 matching over 10 bases. CDR3 size: 13 residues. The ends lost 7 bases at V and 5 bases at J; junction bases unmatched: 4. The CDR3 sequence: CASNPGQGTEAFF. DNA of the CDR3: TGTGCCAGCAACCCGGGACAGGGGACTGAAGCTTTCTTT.

The V and J genes are TRBV7-9 and TRBJ1-1; TRBD1 matches at 7 bases. V trimming: 8 bases; J trimming: 1 base; junction bases outside the gene matches: 4. The CDR3 sequence is 13 residues long. CDR1 and CDR2 from the germline V gene are SEHNR and FQNEAQ (reference sequence). CDR3: CASGRQGNTEAFF. The CDR3 DNA is TGTGCCAGCGGCAGACAGGGGAACACTGAAGCTTTCTTT.

This chain links TRBV3-1 (or the pseudogene TRBV3-2) with TRBJ1-5; D is unclear. V lost 2 bases and J lost 5, with 10 bases in between. Germline V gene data show CDR1 as LGHDT and CDR2 as YNNKEL (reference sequence). The CDR3 has 14 residues. CDR3 protein: CASSQSGTYQPQHF. CDR3 in DNA: TGTGCCAGCAGCCAATCAGGTACCTATCAGCCCCAGCATTTT.

This clone was counted only a few times. The chain employs TRBV5-1 and TRBJ2-5; TRBD1 is a possible D gene (6 bases). The CDR3 is 15 amino acids. V was shortened by 4 bases and J by 1 base, with 14 bases between the two germline ends. CDR1 is SGHRS, CDR2 YFSETQ, per germline. The chain's CDR3 is CASSRDTGPQETQYF. Written as DNA, the CDR3 is TGCGCCAGCAGCCGGGACACGGGCCCCCAAGAGACCCAGTACTTC. Variable domain in full (rest from reference TRBV5-1 and TRBJ2-5): KAGVTQTPRYLIKTRGQQVTLSCSPISGHRSVSWYQQTPGQGLQFLFEYFSETQRNKGNFPGRFSGRQFSNSRSEMNVSTLELGDSALYLCASSRDTGPQETQYFGPGTRLLVL.